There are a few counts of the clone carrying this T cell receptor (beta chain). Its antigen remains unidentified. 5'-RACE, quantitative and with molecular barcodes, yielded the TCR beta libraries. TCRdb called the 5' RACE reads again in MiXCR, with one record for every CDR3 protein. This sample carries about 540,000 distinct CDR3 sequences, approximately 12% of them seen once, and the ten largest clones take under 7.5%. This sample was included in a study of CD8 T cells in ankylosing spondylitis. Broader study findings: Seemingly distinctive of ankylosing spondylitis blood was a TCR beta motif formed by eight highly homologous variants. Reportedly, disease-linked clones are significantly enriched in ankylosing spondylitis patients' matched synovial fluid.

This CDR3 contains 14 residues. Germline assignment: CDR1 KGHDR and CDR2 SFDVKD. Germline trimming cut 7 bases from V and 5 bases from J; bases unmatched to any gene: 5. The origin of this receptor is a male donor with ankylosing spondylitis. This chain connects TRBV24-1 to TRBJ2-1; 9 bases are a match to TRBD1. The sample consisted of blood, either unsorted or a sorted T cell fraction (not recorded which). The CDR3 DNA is TGTGCCACCAGCCGGGACAGGGTTGACAATGAGCAGTTCTTC. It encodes CATSRDRVDNEQFF.